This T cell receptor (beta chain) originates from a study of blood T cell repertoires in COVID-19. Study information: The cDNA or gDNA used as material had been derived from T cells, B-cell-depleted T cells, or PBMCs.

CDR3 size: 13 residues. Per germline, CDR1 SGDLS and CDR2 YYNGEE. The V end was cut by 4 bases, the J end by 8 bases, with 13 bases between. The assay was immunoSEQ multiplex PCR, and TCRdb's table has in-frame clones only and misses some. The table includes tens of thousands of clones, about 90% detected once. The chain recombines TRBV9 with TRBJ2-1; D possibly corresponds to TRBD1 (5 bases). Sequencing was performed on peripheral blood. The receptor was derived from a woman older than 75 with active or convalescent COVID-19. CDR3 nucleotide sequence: TGTGCCAGCAGCCCCTTTATCAGGGATGAGCAGTTCTTC. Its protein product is CASSPFIRDEQFF. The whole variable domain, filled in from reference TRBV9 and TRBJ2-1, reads DSGVTQTPKHLITATGQRVTLRCSPRSGDLSVYWYQQSLDQGLQFLIQYYNGEERAKGNILERFSAQQFPDLHSELNLSSLELGDSALYFCASSPFIRDEQFFGPGTRLTVL.